These 8 T cell receptor beta chains were all obtained from the same sample, sequenced in a study of response to subunit inactivated influenza vaccine. A single record per CDR3 protein comes from TCRdb applying MiXCR to the RT-PCR reads. The sample has 450,000 to 700,000 distinct CDR3 sequences; less than 15% are singletons. The starting material was PBMCs from blood, obtained roughly 13 days after vaccination. These receptors all come from a man aged 45-65 years who received an inactivated influenza vaccine.

This clonotype was picked up a small number of times. The chain uses TRBV4-2 and TRBJ2-1; no clear D. Germline V gene sequence: CDR1 LGHNA, CDR2 YNFKEQ. Trimming left V 4 bases short and J 1 base short, with 11 bases between. The CDR3 loop spans 15 amino acids. Here the CDR3 reads CASSLVGFSYNEQFF. The CDR3 coding sequence is TGTGCCAGCAGCCTCGTGGGGTTTTCCTACAATGAGCAGTTCTTC.

This clonotype has more than one count but fewer than ten. The chain employs TRBV30 and TRBJ2-2; D not resolved. The CDR3 spans 15 residues. Germline loops: CDR1 GTSNPN, CDR2 SVGIG (reference sequence). The V gene lost 2 bases and the J gene lost 4 bases, with 14 bases spanning the gap. The CDR3 loop is CAWSIQRLLTGELFF. The CDR3 DNA is TGTGCCTGGAGTATACAGAGACTCCTCACCGGGGAGCTGTTTTTT.

The chain has TRBV12-3 or TRBV12-4 and TRBJ1-1; 8 positions agree with TRBD1. J lost 5 bases, V lost 5 bases, and 4 bases had no gene match. This CDR3 is built from 13 residues. CDR3 bases: TGTGCCAGCAGTGGAAGACAGGGGACTGAAGCTTTCTTT. This codes for CASSGRQGTEAFF.

The chain carries TRBV18 and TRBJ1-3, with TRBD1 as a possible D gene (5 bases). Trimming took 4 bases from V and 0 from J, leaving 7 bases between them. The germline V gene encodes CDR1 KGHSH and CDR2 LQKENI. This CDR3 contains 14 residues. The CDR3 loop reads CASSRDVSGNTIYF. The DNA of the CDR3 is TGTGCCAGCTCACGGGACGTCTCTGGAAACACCATATATTTT.

V gene TRBV4-3 combines with J gene TRBJ2-3; the match to TRBD2 covers 7 bases. J was trimmed by 2 bases and V by 3 bases; bases with no gene match: 2. This CDR3 has 14 residues. The germline V gene has CDR1 LGHNA and CDR2 YSLEER. The CDR3, as DNA: TGCGCCAGCAGCCAGGGGGACTACACAGATACGCAGTATTTT. This codes for CASSQGDYTDTQYF.

Only a few counts were recorded for this clonotype. The chain has TRBV6-1 and TRBJ2-2, with D perhaps being TRBD1 or TRBD2 (5 bases each). V dropped 5 bases and J dropped 5 bases, with 9 bases sitting between them. Germline V gene sequence: CDR1 MNHNS, CDR2 SASEGT. CDR3 length: 13 residues. The DNA for the CDR3 is TGTGCCAGCAGTCGGGACGCTACCGGGGAGCTGTTTTTT. This gives the protein CASSRDATGELFF.

The chain links TRBV15 to TRBJ2-5, with unresolved D. The V gene lost 0 bases and the J gene lost 9 bases, with 8 bases spanning the gap. Germline V gene data show CDR1 as LNHNV and CDR2 as YYDKDF (reference sequence). The CDR3 sequence is 12 residues long. CDR3 region: CATSRDTRPQYF. CDR3 sequence (DNA): TGTGCCACCAGCAGAGATACCCGGCCCCAGTACTTC. Full variable domain (outside the CDR3, taken from reference TRBV15 and TRBJ2-5): DAMVIQNPRYQVTQFGKPVTLSCSQTLNHNVMYWYQQKSSQAPKLLFHYYDKDFNNEADTPDNFQSRRPNTSFCFLDIRSPGLGDTAMYLCATSRDTRPQYFGPGTRLLVL.

This clonotype was counted only a few times. The chain has TRBV12-3 or TRBV12-4 and TRBJ2-7; TRBD1 might be the D (6 bases). This CDR3 is 15 amino acids long. Trimming stripped 5 bases from V and 0 bases from J, with 14 bases between. CDR3 DNA: TGTGCCAGCAGTGTCCTGGACAGTTACTCCTACGAGCAGTACTTC. It encodes CASSVLDSYSYEQYF.